What follows describes a single T cell receptor beta chain. Its cognate antigen is unknown. This entry comes from a study of cytomegalovirus exposure and HLA in healthy donors. Regarding the study as a whole: Subsequent analysis revealed that first-cohort TCR clusters tended to co-occur in the approximately 120 validation repertoires.

Germline V gives CDR1 SGHAT, CDR2 FQDESV (reference sequence). V lost 5 bases, J lost 1 base, and 6 bases stayed unmatched. The CDR3 is 15 amino acids. Sequenced by immunoSEQ multiplex PCR; TCRdb stores in-frame clones only, minus some. The profile shows hundreds of thousands of clones, roughly 87% of them singletons. The clonotype comes from a woman younger than 30 in good health and CMV-seropositive. The sequencing input was PBMCs. The V and J genes are TRBV11-1 and TRBJ1-1, with 8 bases identical to TRBD1. The CDR3 bases are TGTGCCAGCAGCCTCTCCGGGACAGGGAACACTGAAGCTTTCTTT. Residues: CASSLSGTGNTEAFF.